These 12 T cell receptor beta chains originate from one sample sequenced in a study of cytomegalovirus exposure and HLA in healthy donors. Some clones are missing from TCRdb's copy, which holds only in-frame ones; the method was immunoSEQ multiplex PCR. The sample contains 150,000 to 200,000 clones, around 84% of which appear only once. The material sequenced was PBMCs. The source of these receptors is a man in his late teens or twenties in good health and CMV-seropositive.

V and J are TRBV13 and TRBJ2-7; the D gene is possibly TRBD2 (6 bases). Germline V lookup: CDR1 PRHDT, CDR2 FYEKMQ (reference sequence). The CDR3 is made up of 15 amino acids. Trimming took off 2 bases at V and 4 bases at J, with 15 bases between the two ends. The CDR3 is CASSLFAGRGYEQYF. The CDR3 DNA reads TGTGCCAGCAGCTTATTCGCCGGGAGAGGGTACGAGCAGTACTTC.

The CDR3 sequence is CASSVAKGVGETQYF. The CDR3 DNA reads as TGTGCCAGCAGCGTAGCTAAGGGGGTAGGGGAGACCCAGTACTTC. The V gene is TRBV9, the J gene TRBJ2-5; D might be TRBD1 (6 bases). The germline V and J ends were trimmed by 0 bases and 5 bases, with 14 bases remaining between them. The CDR3 totals 15 residues. CDR1 SGDLS and CDR2 YYNGEE come from the germline V gene.

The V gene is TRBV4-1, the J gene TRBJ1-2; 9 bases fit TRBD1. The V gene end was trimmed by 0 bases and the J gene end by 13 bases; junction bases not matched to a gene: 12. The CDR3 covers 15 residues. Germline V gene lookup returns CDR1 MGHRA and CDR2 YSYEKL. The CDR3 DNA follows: TGCGCCAGCAGCCAAGAACAGGGGGCCACAATTTTTTCCACCTTC. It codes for CASSQEQGATIFSTF.

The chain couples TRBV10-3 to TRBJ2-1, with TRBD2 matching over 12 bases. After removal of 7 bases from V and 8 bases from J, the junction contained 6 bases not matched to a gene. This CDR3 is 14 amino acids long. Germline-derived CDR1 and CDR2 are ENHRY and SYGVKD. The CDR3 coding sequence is TGTGCCATCACTCCGGGACTAGCGGGCTATGAGCAGTTCTTC. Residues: CAITPGLAGYEQFF.

CDR3 sequence: CASSGGVTQYF. The CDR3 nucleotides are TGTGCCAGCAGTGGGGGGGTTACGCAGTATTTT. The chain has TRBV6-1 and TRBJ2-3, with D perhaps matching TRBD2 (6 bases). Trimming pared 4 bases from V and 8 bases from J, leaving 7 bases between. CDR1 and CDR2 (germline): MNHNS, SASEGT. The CDR3 runs 11 residues.

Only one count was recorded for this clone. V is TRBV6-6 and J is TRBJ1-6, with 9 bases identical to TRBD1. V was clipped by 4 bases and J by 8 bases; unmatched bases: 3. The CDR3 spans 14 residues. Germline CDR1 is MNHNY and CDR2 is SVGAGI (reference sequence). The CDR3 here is CASSLGQGYSPLHF. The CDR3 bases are TGTGCCAGCAGTTTGGGACAGGGTTATTCACCCCTCCACTTT.

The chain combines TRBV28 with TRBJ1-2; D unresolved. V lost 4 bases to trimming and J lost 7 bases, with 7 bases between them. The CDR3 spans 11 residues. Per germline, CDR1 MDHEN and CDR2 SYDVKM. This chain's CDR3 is CASSYSGGYTF. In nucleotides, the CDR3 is TGTGCCAGCAGTTACAGTGGTGGCTACACCTTC.

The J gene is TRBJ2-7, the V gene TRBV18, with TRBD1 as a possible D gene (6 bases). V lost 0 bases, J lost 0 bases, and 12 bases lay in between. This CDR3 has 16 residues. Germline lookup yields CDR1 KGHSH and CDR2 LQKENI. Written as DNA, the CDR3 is TGTGCCAGCTCACCACCGTGGGCAGGGGACTCCTACGAGCAGTACTTC. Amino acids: CASSPPWAGDSYEQYF.

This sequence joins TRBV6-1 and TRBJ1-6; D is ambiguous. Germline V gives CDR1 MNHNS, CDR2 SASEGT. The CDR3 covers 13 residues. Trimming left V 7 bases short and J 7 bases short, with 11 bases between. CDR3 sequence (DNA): TGTGCCAGCATATCTCCCGGGAATTCACCCCTCCACTTT. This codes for CASISPGNSPLHF.

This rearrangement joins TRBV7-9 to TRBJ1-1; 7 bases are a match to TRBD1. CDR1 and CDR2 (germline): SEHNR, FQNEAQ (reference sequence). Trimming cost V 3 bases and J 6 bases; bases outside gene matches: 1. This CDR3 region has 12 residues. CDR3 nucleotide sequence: TGTGCCAGCAGCTTTCAGGGGGCTGAAGCTTTCTTT. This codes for CASSFQGAEAFF.

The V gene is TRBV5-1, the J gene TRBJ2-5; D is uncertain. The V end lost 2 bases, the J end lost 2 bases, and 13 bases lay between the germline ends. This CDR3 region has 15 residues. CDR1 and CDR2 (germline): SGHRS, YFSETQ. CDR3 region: CASSFVPGGQETQYF. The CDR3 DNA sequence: TGCGCCAGCAGCTTTGTGCCCGGCGGTCAAGAGACCCAGTACTTC.

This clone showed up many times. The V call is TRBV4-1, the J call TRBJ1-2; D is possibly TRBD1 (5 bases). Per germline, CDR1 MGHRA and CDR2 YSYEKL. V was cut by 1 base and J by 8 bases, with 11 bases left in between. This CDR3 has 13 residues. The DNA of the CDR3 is TGCGCCAGCAGCCAAGTGAGGGGAGGAGGCTACACCTTC. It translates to CASSQVRGGGYTF.